The 12 T cell receptor beta chains below come from one sample, sequenced in a study of blood T cells in healthy people across ages. Primed by a sample-barcoded 5' primer and a J-beta primer mix, a second PCR proceeded for about 7 to 11 cycles. TCRdb fed the 5' RACE reads into MiXCR, producing one record per CDR3 protein. Of 1.8 million or so distinct CDR3 sequences listed, 39% are singletons. Material: blood. These receptors were taken from a human donor in good health.

The V gene is TRBV15, the J gene TRBJ2-5; 12 nucleotides line up with TRBD1. The CDR3 has 15 amino acids. Germline CDR1 reads LNHNV; CDR2 reads YYDKDF (reference sequence). The trim removed 5 bases at V and 7 bases at J, leaving 8 bases unmatched. CDR3 region: CATSAGTGGLVTQYF. The CDR3 nucleotides read TGTGCCACCAGCGCAGGGACAGGGGGCTTGGTGACCCAGTACTTC. Together with reference TRBV15 and TRBJ2-5, the CDR3 gives the full variable domain: DAMVIQNPRYQVTQFGKPVTLSCSQTLNHNVMYWYQQKSSQAPKLLFHYYDKDFNNEADTPDNFQSRRPNTSFCFLDIRSPGLGDTAMYLCATSAGTGGLVTQYFGPGTRLLVL.

This clonotype has only a few counts. J is TRBJ2-3 and V is TRBV10-3; D tentatively reads TRBD1 or TRBD2 (5 bases each). The CDR3 is made up of 12 amino acids. In germline, CDR1 is ENHRY, CDR2 SYGVKD. V gave up 4 bases and J gave up 9 bases, with 11 bases separating them. The CDR3 is CAISGTRDTQYF. CDR3 coding DNA: TGTGCCATCAGTGGGACGAGGGACACGCAGTATTTT.

The V call is TRBV29-1, the J call TRBJ2-3, with 7 bases aligning to TRBD2. Germline loops: CDR1 SQVTM, CDR2 ANQGSEA. This CDR3 has 13 amino acids. The CDR3 coding sequence is TGCAGTTTCGGGGAGGGGCGCAAGAATACGCAGTATTTT. Translated: CSFGEGRKNTQYF.

This clonotype came up a few times. The chain carries TRBV5-5 and TRBJ2-3; 9 nucleotides match TRBD2. CDR1 SGHKS and CDR2 YYEKEE come from the germline V gene (reference sequence). Trimming at V came to 4 bases and at J to 5 bases, leaving 8 bases not matched to a gene. The CDR3 is made up of 15 amino acids. CDR3 region: CASSPSGGRGDTQYF. The DNA of the CDR3 is TGTGCCAGCAGCCCGAGCGGGGGGCGTGGAGATACGCAGTATTTT.

This clonotype was detected a few times. V gene TRBV20-1 combines with J gene TRBJ2-1, with a weak D call TRBD1 (5 bases). The V end was cut by 0 bases, the J end by 7 bases, with 16 bases between. Germline-derived CDR1 and CDR2 are DFQATT and SNEGSKA (reference sequence). The CDR3 has 15 amino acids. CDR3 protein: CSARDLRAVGNEQFF. CDR3 DNA: TGCAGTGCTAGAGATCTCAGGGCAGTGGGGAATGAGCAGTTCTTC.

Only a few counts were recorded for this clonotype. The chain joins TRBV10-3 to TRBJ2-3, with a tentative D call TRBD2 (5 bases). The CDR3 sequence is 13 residues long. The germline gives CDR1 ENHRY, CDR2 SYGVKD. Trimming left V 4 bases short and J 2 bases short, with 7 bases between. CDR3 in DNA: TGTGCCATCAGTGGAGGGTCCACAGATACGCAGTATTTT. Translated: CAISGGSTDTQYF.

This clonotype was counted only a few times. The chain carries TRBV25-1 and TRBJ2-3; no reliable D call. The CDR3 extends over 17 amino acids. The V and J ends lost 1 base and 2 bases respectively, with 16 bases between them. Per the germline V gene, CDR1 is MGHDK and CDR2 is SYGVNS. The CDR3 nucleotides are TGTGCCAGCAGTGAATCCGGCCTCCTAGGGCCCACAGATACGCAGTATTTT. Protein product: CASSESGLLGPTDTQYF.

Here the CDR3 DNA reads TGCAGTGCTGCCGATTCGGGACTAGCGGGGGGCCCCTACGATGTGCAGTACTTC. Translating it yields CSAADSGLAGGPYDVQYF. The chain is built from TRBV20-1 and TRBJ2-7; 15 bases agree with TRBD2. Germline trimming cut 5 bases from V and 9 bases from J; bases unmatched to any gene: 20. Germline V gene data show CDR1 as DFQATT and CDR2 as SNEGSKA (reference sequence). This CDR3 region has 18 residues.

V usage is TRBV3-1 and J usage is TRBJ2-3; a possible D gene is TRBD2 (6 bases). V was trimmed by 1 base and J by 4 bases, leaving 9 bases between them. This CDR3 contains 14 residues. Germline V gene lookup returns CDR1 LGHDT and CDR2 YNNKEL (reference sequence). CDR3 amino acids: CASSQGWGADTQYF. For the CDR3, the DNA is TGTGCCAGCAGCCAAGGCTGGGGGGCAGATACGCAGTATTTT.

In the case of this clonotype: It may be a read error: a sequence one base away is much more abundant. The chain uses TRBV9 and TRBJ2-1; D is perhaps TRBD1 (5 bases). Germline V gene sequence: CDR1 SGDLS, CDR2 YYNGEE. V lost 5 bases and J 13 bases, leaving 19 bases between the germline ends. The CDR3 totals 13 residues. This CDR3 is CASSTGFQETQFF. CDR3 sequence (DNA): TGTGCCAGCAGTACAGGATTCCAAGAGACCCAGTTCTTC. Together with reference TRBV9 and TRBJ2-1, the CDR3 gives the full variable domain: DSGVTQTPKHLITATGQRVTLRCSPRSGDLSVYWYQQSLDQGLQFLIQYYNGEERAKGNILERFSAQQFPDLHSELNLSSLELGDSALYFCASSTGFQETQFFGPGTRLTVL.

Comment on this clonotype: A read error is possible here, since a much larger clone lies one base away. V is TRBV20-1 and J is TRBJ2-1, with 13 bases that match TRBD2. The CDR3 has 14 amino acids. In germline, CDR1 is DFQATT, CDR2 SNEGSKA (reference sequence). The CDR3 spells CSTSGGAWYNEQFF. Written as DNA, the CDR3 is TGCAGTACTAGCGGGGGGGCTTGGTACAATGAGCAGTTCTTC.

The chain couples TRBV7-2 to TRBJ1-1, with D tentatively TRBD1 (5 bases). Germline CDR1 reads SGHTA; CDR2 reads FQGNSA. CDR3 length: 13 residues. Trimming removed 2 bases from V and 6 bases from J, with 10 bases in between. The CDR3 region is CASSLFGGSEAFF. As DNA, the CDR3 is TGTGCCAGCAGCTTATTTGGGGGATCTGAAGCTTTCTTT. Looking up the rest from reference TRBV7-2 and TRBJ1-1 gives the full variable domain: GAGVSQSPSNKVTEKGKDVELRCDPISGHTALYWYRQSLGQGLEFLIYFQGNSAPDKSGLPSDRFSAERTGGSVSTLTIQRTQQEDSAVYLCASSLFGGSEAFFGQGTRLTVV.